This T cell receptor beta chain was obtained from a study of blood T cell repertoires in COVID-19 (dated by TCRdb to 2018 to 2020). Broadly, across the study: Samples covering the acute and convalescent phases of COVID-19 were provided by collaborators in the United States, Italy and Spain. Deeply sampled blood TCRbeta repertoires from subjects exposed to, actively infected with, or recovered from COVID-19 were included in the dataset. The samples were drawn from the first 160 participants of the ongoing ImmuneRACE study and from 950 to 1,500 subjects provided by 6 global collaborators. Where HLA class I and class II types were available, the types were taken from metadata supplied by the sample provider, not from assay-based typing. The repertoires were released in a freely available public database intended as a resource for research on the immune response to SARS-CoV-2. Nearly every sample came with metadata listing a de-identified subject ID, COVID-19 status, age in years and sex. The prospective study material was composed of cDNA or gDNA derived from T cells, B-cell-depleted T cells, or PBMCs. Results the study describes overall, beyond this receptor: The quantity of clinical and demographic metadata differed by source and by participant and was supplied without curation.

TCRbeta CDR3 regions were amplified from genomic DNA by means of the immunoSEQ Assay, a bias-controlled multiplex PCR. Per the original workflow: The number of nucleated cells in each sample was estimated from the amplification of reference gene primers within the assay. To quantify the absolute abundance of each unique TCRbeta CDR3 rearrangement, sequence reads were collapsed and filtered. Productive Simpson clonality was computed per sample as the square root of Simpson's diversity index over productive rearrangements. TCRdb holds this immuneACCESS table with in-frame rearrangements only. Some clones are missing; in checked studies, unresolved V genes explain under half, and the rest has no known cause. The V and J calls and clone size were taken over from that table, and D and trimming were inferred from the DNA. This sample comprises tens of thousands of clones, roughly 88% of them detected only once. Less than 0.6% of the sample comes from the top ten.

Turning to this clone: Its specific antigen is unknown. No quality values exist for individual bases; no much larger clone is one base distant.

One collaborating source in Seattle enrolled patients while the patients were actively infected and followed the patients over time throughout the course of disease. Each collaborating institution followed its own protocols to collect whole blood in K2EDTA tubes. For TCRbeta analysis, collaborator samples were shipped as frozen whole blood, as isolated PBMCs, or as DNA extracted from either sample type. The junction shows trimming of 7 bases on V and 7 bases on J, and the gene matches do not reach 12 bases of it. The CDR3 numbers 14 residues from cysteine through phenylalanine. Just CDR3 DNA is preserved here, 42 bases in frame from base 1. Reading the germline V gene gives CDR1 SQVTM and CDR2 ANQGSEA.

This receptor chain uses TRBV29-1 and TRBJ2-1, with 8 bases in between that match TRBD1. The TCR comes from a man aged 50-59 years with COVID-19, enrolled during active disease. Sequencing was done on a sample of peripheral blood. CDR3 sequence: CSGAGTGDRNEQFF. Here is the DNA: TGCAGCGGTGCCGGGACAGGAGATAGGAATGAGCAGTTCTTC.